A single sample gave rise to the 5 T cell receptor beta chains below, sequenced in a study of blood T cell repertoires in COVID-19. Here immunoSEQ multiplex PCR was the method, and the copy in TCRdb shows in-frame clones only, minus some. The repertoire holds around 140,000 clones, with 80% as singletons. Sample: peripheral blood. The receptors originated from a man in his 70s who had recovered from COVID-19.

This clone appeared a few times. This chain links TRBV19 with TRBJ1-4, with no clear D. The germline V gene has CDR1 LNHDA and CDR2 SQIVND (reference sequence). Trimming took off 4 bases at V and 5 bases at J, with 11 bases between the two ends. The CDR3 sequence is 14 residues long. CDR3 coding DNA: TGTGCCAGTAGTAGAAGGGAGGCGAATGAAAAACTGTTTTTT. Amino acids: CASSRREANEKLFF.

The V and J genes are TRBV4-3 and TRBJ2-7, with a possible D match to TRBD2 (5 bases). In germline, CDR1 is LGHNA, CDR2 YSLEER. This CDR3 has 14 amino acids. V was cut by 0 bases and J by 3 bases, with 9 bases left in between. CDR3 in amino acids: CASSQDVEVYEQYF. CDR3 coding DNA: TGCGCCAGCAGCCAAGATGTGGAGGTCTACGAGCAGTACTTC.

The V and J genes are TRBV9 and TRBJ2-7; 9 nucleotides agree with TRBD1. The trim removed 4 bases at V and 4 bases at J, leaving 9 bases unmatched. The CDR3 extends over 15 amino acids. The V gene's germline CDR1 is SGDLS and CDR2 YYNGEE. In DNA, the CDR3 is TGTGCCAGCAGCTTGCGAGGGACAGGGAGTTACGAGCAGTACTTC. It codes for CASSLRGTGSYEQYF.

This chain links TRBV29-1 with TRBJ2-1; D ambiguous. Germline assignment: CDR1 SQVTM and CDR2 ANQGSEA. CDR3 size: 13 residues. Trimming took off 6 bases at V and 3 bases at J, with 12 bases between the two ends. The DNA of the CDR3 is TGCAGCGTCCTACTCGATAACTACAATGAGCAGTTCTTC. Translating gives CSVLLDNYNEQFF.

V is TRBV5-1 and J is TRBJ1-4; a possible D gene is TRBD1 (5 bases). V dropped 2 bases and J dropped 7 bases, with 12 bases sitting between them. Germline V lookup: CDR1 SGHRS, CDR2 YFSETQ. CDR3 length: 14 amino acids. The CDR3 protein is CASSFSDNFEKLFF. In DNA form, the CDR3 reads TGCGCCAGCAGCTTCTCGGACAACTTTGAAAAACTGTTTTTT.